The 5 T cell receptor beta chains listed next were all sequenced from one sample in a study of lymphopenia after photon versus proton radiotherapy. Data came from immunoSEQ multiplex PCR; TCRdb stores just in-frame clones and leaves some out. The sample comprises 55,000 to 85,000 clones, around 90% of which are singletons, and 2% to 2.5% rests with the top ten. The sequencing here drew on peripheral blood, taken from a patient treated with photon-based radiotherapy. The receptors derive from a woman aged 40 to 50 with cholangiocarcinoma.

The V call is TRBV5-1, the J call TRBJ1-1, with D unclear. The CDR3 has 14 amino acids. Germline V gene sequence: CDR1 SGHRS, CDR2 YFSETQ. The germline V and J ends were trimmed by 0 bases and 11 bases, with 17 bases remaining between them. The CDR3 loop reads CASSLDAVDLGAFF. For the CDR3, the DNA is TGCGCCAGCAGCTTGGACGCAGTGGACCTCGGCGCTTTCTTT. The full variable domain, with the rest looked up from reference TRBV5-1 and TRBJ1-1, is KAGVTQTPRYLIKTRGQQVTLSCSPISGHRSVSWYQQTPGQGLQFLFEYFSETQRNKGNFPGRFSGRQFSNSRSEMNVSTLELGDSALYLCASSLDAVDLGAFFGQGTRLTVV.

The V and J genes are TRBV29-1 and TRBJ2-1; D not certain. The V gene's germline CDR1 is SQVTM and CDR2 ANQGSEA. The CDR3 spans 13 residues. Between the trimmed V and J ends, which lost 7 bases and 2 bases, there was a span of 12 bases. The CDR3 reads CSGHTVPYNEQFF. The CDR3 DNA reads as TGCAGCGGTCACACCGTACCCTACAATGAGCAGTTCTTC.

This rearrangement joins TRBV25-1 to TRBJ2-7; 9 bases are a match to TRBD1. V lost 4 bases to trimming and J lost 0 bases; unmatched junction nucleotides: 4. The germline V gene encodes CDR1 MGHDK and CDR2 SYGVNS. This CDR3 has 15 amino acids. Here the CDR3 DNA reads TGTGCCAGCAGTGCAACAGGGGGCGCCTCCTACGAGCAGTACTTC. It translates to CASSATGGASYEQYF.

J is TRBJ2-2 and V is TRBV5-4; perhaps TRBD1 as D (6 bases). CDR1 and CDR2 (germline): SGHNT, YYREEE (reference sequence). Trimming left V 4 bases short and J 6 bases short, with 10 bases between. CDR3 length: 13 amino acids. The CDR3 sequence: CASSIQGAGELFF. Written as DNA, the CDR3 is TGTGCCAGCAGCATACAGGGCGCCGGGGAGCTGTTTTTT.

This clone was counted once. This chain's CDR3 is CASRGTGGANYGYTF. As DNA, the CDR3 is TGTGCCAGCAGGGGAACAGGGGGCGCTAACTATGGCTACACCTTC. The V gene is TRBV27, the J gene TRBJ1-2; 9 nucleotides align to TRBD1. Germline CDR1 MNHEY, CDR2 SMNVEV (reference sequence). This CDR3 has 15 residues. The V gene end was trimmed by 6 bases and the J gene end by 0 bases; junction bases not matched to a gene: 5.